The 29 T cell receptor beta chains below all came from one sample that was sequenced in a study of blood T cell repertoires in COVID-19. The data were produced by immunoSEQ multiplex PCR, yet TCRdb's version contains in-frame clones alone and is incomplete. The table lists about 400,000 clones, more than 85% of them singletons. The sample comprised peripheral blood. The origin of the receptors is a woman aged 25 to 45 with acute or convalescent COVID-19.

In its sample, this clone was seen a few times. This chain connects TRBV5-1 to TRBJ1-2, with a tentative D call TRBD1 (6 bases). V shed 4 bases and J shed 6 bases, with 25 bases lying between them. Looked up from germline, CDR1 is SGHRS and CDR2 is YFSETQ. CDR3 size: 17 residues. The CDR3, as DNA: TGCGCCAGCAGCCGGAAAGACGGGACACCTGAGGAGGATGGCTACACCTTC. Translating it yields CASSRKDGTPEEDGYTF.

This chain joins TRBV4-1 and TRBJ2-2; maybe TRBD1 (5 bases). This CDR3 comprises 13 residues. CDR1 and CDR2 (germline): MGHRA, YSYEKL. V dropped 2 bases and J dropped 8 bases, with 9 bases sitting between them. The chain's CDR3 is CASSQPTAGELFF. The CDR3 DNA is TGCGCCAGCAGCCAACCGACAGCAGGGGAGCTGTTTTTT.

The chain joins TRBV6-1 to TRBJ2-4; 7 bases match TRBD1. Germline V gene sequence: CDR1 MNHNS, CDR2 SASEGT. The trim removed 1 base at V and 6 bases at J, leaving 0 bases unmatched. The CDR3 extends over 13 amino acids. The CDR3 bases are TGTGCCAGCAGTGAAGGACAGGGAAACATTCAGTACTTC. The encoded protein is CASSEGQGNIQYF.

V usage is TRBV7-8 and J usage is TRBJ2-7, with D possibly TRBD2 on 6 matching bases. Germline V gives CDR1 SGHVS, CDR2 FQNEAQ. The germline V and J ends were trimmed by 1 base and 2 bases, with 12 bases remaining between them. This CDR3 region has 15 residues. DNA of the CDR3: TGTGCCAGCAGCTTAGGGGCGGGGAGTGCCTACGAGCAGTACTTC. Residues: CASSLGAGSAYEQYF. The full variable domain, with the rest looked up from reference TRBV7-8 and TRBJ2-7, is GAGVSQSPRYKVAKRGQDVALRCDPISGHVSLFWYQQALGQGPEFLTYFQNEAQLDKSGLPSDRFFAERPEGSVSTLKIQRTQQEDSAVYLCASSLGAGSAYEQYFGPGTRLTVT.

This chain links TRBV19 with TRBJ2-7; 8 bases line up with TRBD1. The CDR3 consists of 13 residues. V lost 5 bases, J lost 4 bases, and 4 bases stayed unmatched. In germline, CDR1 is LNHDA, CDR2 SQIVND (reference sequence). The CDR3 DNA follows: TGTGCCAGTAGTCCCCGGACAGGGTACGAGCAGTACTTC. Translating it yields CASSPRTGYEQYF.

Points on this clone: The sample carries other DNA sequences with the same CDR3. This chain connects TRBV7-3 to TRBJ2-5; D is possibly TRBD1 (6 bases). CDR1 and CDR2 (germline): SGHTA, FQGTGA. The ends were cut back, 2 bases at V and 5 bases at J, with 9 bases in the middle. CDR3 length: 13 residues. The CDR3 loop is CASSLDRQETQYF. CDR3 DNA sequence: TGTGCCAGCAGCTTAGACAGGCAGGAGACCCAGTACTTC. Looking up the rest from reference TRBV7-3 and TRBJ2-5 gives the full variable domain: GAGVSQTPSNKVTEKGKYVELRCDPISGHTALYWYRQSLGQGPEFLIYFQGTGAADDSGLPNDRFFAVRPEGSVSTLKIQRTERGDSAVYLCASSLDRQETQYFGPGTRLLVL.

In its sample, this clone was seen once. The rearrangement joins TRBV19 to TRBJ1-3; D perhaps matches TRBD1 (5 bases). The ends were cut back, 7 bases at V and 0 bases at J, with 16 bases in the middle. Per germline, CDR1 LNHDA and CDR2 SQIVND (reference sequence). The CDR3 spans 16 residues. CDR3 nucleotide sequence: TGTGCCAGTAAATCGGGGGGGTCCAACTCTGGAAACACCATATATTTT. Translation: CASKSGGSNSGNTIYF.

This sequence joins TRBV4-1 and TRBJ2-7; 9 bases line up with TRBD1. From germline, CDR1 is MGHRA and CDR2 YSYEKL. The trim removed 3 bases at V and 3 bases at J, leaving 9 bases unmatched. This CDR3 spans 16 amino acids. CDR3 sequence: CASSQGFGTGNYEQYF. The CDR3 nucleotides are TGCGCCAGCAGCCAGGGTTTCGGGACAGGGAACTACGAGCAGTACTTC.

The chain carries TRBV19 and TRBJ2-3; the D is unclear. The germline CDR1 and CDR2 sequences are LNHDA and SQIVND (reference sequence). The germline V and J ends were trimmed by 4 bases and 2 bases, with 16 bases remaining between them. CDR3 size: 16 residues. CDR3 DNA: TGTGCCAGTAGTAATGTTCCAGGTAGTTTCACAGATACGCAGTATTTT. Translation gives CASSNVPGSFTDTQYF.

In its sample, this clone was seen a few times. The genes are TRBV5-1 and TRBJ1-2; 8 nucleotides align to TRBD1. Trimming at V came to 6 bases and at J to 6 bases, leaving 10 bases not matched to a gene. The CDR3 extends over 14 amino acids. The germline CDR1 and CDR2 sequences are SGHRS and YFSETQ. The CDR3 nucleotides read TGCGCCAGCACCTACCAGGCAGGGGGCGATGGCTACACCTTC. Encoded protein: CASTYQAGGDGYTF.

V and J are TRBV28 and TRBJ1-1, with D tentatively TRBD1 (5 bases). The CDR3 covers 12 residues. Germline V lookup: CDR1 MDHEN, CDR2 SYDVKM. V lost 3 bases to trimming and J lost 7 bases, with 9 bases between them. The DNA for the CDR3 is TGTGCCAGCAGTTTTGGGGGGAGTGAAGCTTTCTTT. Protein sequence: CASSFGGSEAFF.

The chain recombines TRBV12-5 with TRBJ2-3, with TRBD2 matching over 7 bases. The V and J ends lost 1 base and 4 bases, in that order; junction bases with no gene match: 2. The CDR3 runs 14 residues. Germline lookup yields CDR1 LGHNT and CDR2 FRNRAP. CDR3: CASGLGLASDTQYF. The CDR3 DNA follows: TGTGCTAGTGGTTTGGGACTAGCATCAGATACGCAGTATTTT.

This clone was recorded a few times. The DNA for the CDR3 is TGCAGTGCTCGCGGGGGGCGAACCCAGTACTTC. Residues: CSARGGRTQYF. This chain uses TRBV20-1 with TRBJ2-5; the match to TRBD2 covers 8 bases. The J segment lost 8 bases and the V segment lost 5 bases, leaving 4 bases of the junction unmatched. This CDR3 contains 11 residues. Per the germline V gene, CDR1 is DFQATT and CDR2 is SNEGSKA (reference sequence).

The chain links TRBV12-3 or TRBV12-4 to TRBJ1-6, with a possible D match to TRBD1 (5 bases). This CDR3 has 12 amino acids. Between the trimmed V and J ends, which lost 6 bases and 10 bases, there was a span of 10 bases. CDR3 residues: CASSLQESPLHF. The DNA of the CDR3 is TGTGCCAGCAGCCTACAGGAGTCACCCCTCCACTTT.

The chain joins TRBV15 to TRBJ2-5; possibly TRBD2 for D (5 bases). V was clipped by 1 base and J by 4 bases, with 16 bases between them. The germline CDR1 and CDR2 sequences are LNHNV and YYDKDF (reference sequence). The CDR3 is 16 amino acids. As DNA, the CDR3 is TGTGCCACCAGCAGAGGTGCGGCTAGCTCTGTAGAGACCCAGTACTTC. Protein: CATSRGAASSVETQYF.

This chain uses TRBV3-1 (or the pseudogene TRBV3-2) with TRBJ2-5; 10 bases fit TRBD2. The J segment lost 0 bases and the V segment lost 2 bases, leaving 3 bases of the junction unmatched. The CDR3 covers 16 residues. Germline CDR1 is LGHDT and CDR2 is YNNKEL (reference sequence). The CDR3 DNA sequence: TGTGCCAGCAGCCAATTAAGCGGGGGGGACCAAGAGACCCAGTACTTC. Encoded protein: CASSQLSGGDQETQYF.

This rearrangement joins TRBV29-1 to TRBJ1-2; 7 bases map to TRBD1. This CDR3 has 15 residues. Germline V gene data show CDR1 as SQVTM and CDR2 as ANQGSEA. Trimming took 4 bases from V and 1 from J; bases not matched to a gene: 9. The CDR3 bases are TGCAGCGTTGGGGAAGGGACAGCGAATAACTATGGCTACACCTTC. Protein product: CSVGEGTANNYGYTF.

The V call is TRBV10-2, the J call TRBJ1-2; TRBD1 matches 8 bases. Trimming took 2 bases from V and 5 from J; bases not matched to a gene: 10. This CDR3 spans 16 amino acids. Germline CDR1 and CDR2: WSHSY and SAAADI. CDR3 loop: CASSELGTGLGYGYTF. The CDR3 DNA is TGCGCCAGCAGTGAGCTCGGGACAGGACTTGGGTATGGCTACACCTTC.

The chain couples TRBV21-1 to TRBJ1-2; TRBD1 is the table's D call and was not checked against the DNA. TRBV21-1 corresponds to a pseudogene. The CDR3 is made up of 16 amino acids. CDR3 amino acids: CASSARRNSTRYGYTF. CDR3 in DNA: TGTGCCAGCAGCGCCCGCCGAAACAGTACTCGCTATGGCTACACCTTC.

V usage is TRBV18 and J usage is TRBJ1-4; TRBD1 aligns across 8 bases. CDR1 and CDR2 from the germline V gene are KGHSH and LQKENI. Losses at the gene ends were 3 bases for V and 0 bases for J; bases not matched to a gene: 6. This CDR3 has 17 amino acids. The CDR3 sequence is CASSPDRGSATNEKLFF. In DNA, the CDR3 is TGTGCCAGCTCACCCGACAGGGGATCTGCAACTAATGAAAAACTGTTTTTT.

In this sample, this clone turned up a few times. This rearrangement joins TRBV5-1 to TRBJ2-1; possibly TRBD1 for D (6 bases). The germline CDR1 and CDR2 sequences are SGHRS and YFSETQ. The germline V and J ends were trimmed by 0 bases and 5 bases, with 9 bases remaining between them. CDR3 length: 14 amino acids. CDR3 nucleotide sequence: TGCGCCAGCAGCTTGGCGCGACAGGACAATGAGCAGTTCTTC. Protein: CASSLARQDNEQFF.

The gene calls are TRBV5-1 and TRBJ2-2, with a tentative D call TRBD1 (5 bases). The CDR3 consists of 15 residues. The ends were cut back, 3 bases at V and 6 bases at J, with 15 bases in the middle. The germline CDR1 and CDR2 sequences are SGHRS and YFSETQ. The CDR3 loop reads CASSWTPTLAGELFF. The CDR3 DNA is TGCGCCAGCAGCTGGACACCTACGTTGGCCGGGGAGCTGTTTTTT.

This chain uses TRBV5-6 with TRBJ2-5; 8 bases match TRBD2. Germline CDR1 reads SGHDT; CDR2 reads YYEEEE. The V gene end was trimmed by 0 bases and the J gene end by 3 bases; junction bases not matched to a gene: 1. The CDR3 runs 14 residues. The chain's CDR3 is CASSLAGREETQYF. For the CDR3, the DNA is TGTGCCAGCAGCTTGGCCGGGAGGGAAGAGACCCAGTACTTC.

This chain links TRBV19 with TRBJ1-6, with 10 bases aligning to TRBD1. The CDR3 is 15 residues long. V lost 3 bases and J lost 6; bases outside the gene matches: 2. CDR1 and CDR2 (germline): LNHDA, SQIVND (reference sequence). DNA for the CDR3: TGTGCCAGTAGTATTGGGACAGGGGTTAATTCACCCCTCCACTTT. Translated: CASSIGTGVNSPLHF.

The chain combines TRBV9 with TRBJ2-5; 15 bases are shared with TRBD2. V dropped 3 bases and J dropped 4; count of bases not matched to a gene: 4. The CDR3 is made up of 16 amino acids. In germline, CDR1 is SGDLS, CDR2 YYNGEE. CDR3 in amino acids: CASSAGLAGGPETQYF. The CDR3 coding sequence is TGTGCCAGCAGCGCAGGACTAGCGGGGGGGCCAGAGACCCAGTACTTC.

The J gene is TRBJ2-7, the V gene TRBV6-5, with a weak D call TRBD1 (5 bases). Germline lookup yields CDR1 MNHEY and CDR2 SVGAGI. The ends were cut back, 0 bases at V and 3 bases at J, with 15 bases in the middle. The CDR3 runs to 16 residues. CDR3 amino acids: CASSYSSRTPVYEQYF. CDR3 nucleotides: TGTGCCAGCAGTTACTCGAGTAGGACACCAGTCTACGAGCAGTACTTC.

The V call is TRBV30, the J call TRBJ1-5; 7 nucleotides line up with TRBD1. The V gene end was trimmed by 1 base and the J gene end by 4 bases; junction bases not matched to a gene: 4. This CDR3 comprises 14 residues. CDR1 is GTSNPN, CDR2 SVGIG, per germline (reference sequence). CDR3 nucleotide sequence: TGTGCCTGGAGTGGGACAGGACCGAATCAGCCCCAGCATTTT. It is translated as CAWSGTGPNQPQHF.

The chain couples TRBV4-2 to TRBJ2-7, with D tentatively TRBD2 (6 bases). V shed 1 base and J shed 0 bases, with 10 bases lying between them. CDR1 LGHNA and CDR2 YNFKEQ come from the germline V gene. This CDR3 region has 15 residues. The chain's CDR3 is CASSQVAGISYEQYF. In DNA, the CDR3 is TGTGCCAGCAGCCAAGTCGCGGGAATCTCCTACGAGCAGTACTTC.

This clone was detected ten times or more. The V call is TRBV19, the J call TRBJ1-5, with D perhaps matching TRBD1 (5 bases). This CDR3 is 13 amino acids long. Germline V gene lookup returns CDR1 LNHDA and CDR2 SQIVND (reference sequence). The germline V and J ends were trimmed by 5 bases and 6 bases, with 11 bases remaining between them. The CDR3: CASSLPGPQPQHF. CDR3 nucleotide sequence: TGTGCCAGTAGTCTCCCAGGGCCTCAGCCCCAGCATTTT.